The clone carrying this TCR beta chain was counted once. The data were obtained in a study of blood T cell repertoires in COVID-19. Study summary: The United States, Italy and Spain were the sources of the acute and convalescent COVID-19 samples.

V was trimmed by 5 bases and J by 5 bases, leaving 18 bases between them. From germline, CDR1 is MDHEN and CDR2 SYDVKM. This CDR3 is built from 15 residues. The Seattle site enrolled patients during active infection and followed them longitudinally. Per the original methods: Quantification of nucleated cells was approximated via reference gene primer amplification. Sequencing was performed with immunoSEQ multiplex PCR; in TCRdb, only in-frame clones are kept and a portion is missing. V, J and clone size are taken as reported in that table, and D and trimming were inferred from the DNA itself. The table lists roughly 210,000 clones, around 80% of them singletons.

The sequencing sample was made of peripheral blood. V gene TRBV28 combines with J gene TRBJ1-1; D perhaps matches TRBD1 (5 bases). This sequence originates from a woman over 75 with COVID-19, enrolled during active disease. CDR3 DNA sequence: TGTGCCAGCAGTCCCCAACGGGGGGAAGGTACTGAAGCTTTCTTT. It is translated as CASSPQRGEGTEAFF.